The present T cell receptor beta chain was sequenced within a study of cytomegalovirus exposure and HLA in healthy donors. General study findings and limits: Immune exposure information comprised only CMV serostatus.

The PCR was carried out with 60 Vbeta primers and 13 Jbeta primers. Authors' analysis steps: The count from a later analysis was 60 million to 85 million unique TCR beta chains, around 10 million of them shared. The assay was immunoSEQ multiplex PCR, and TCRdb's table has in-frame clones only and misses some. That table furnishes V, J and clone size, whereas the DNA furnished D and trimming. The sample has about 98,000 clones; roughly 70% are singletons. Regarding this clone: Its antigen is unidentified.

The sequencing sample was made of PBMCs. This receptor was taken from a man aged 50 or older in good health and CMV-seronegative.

CDR3 loop: CASSLLPLRGNSYNSPLHF. The DNA of the CDR3 is TGTGCCAGCAGTTTGTTACCGCTCAGGGGCAACTCCTATAATTCACCCCTCCACTTT. V usage is TRBV28 and J usage is TRBJ1-6; possibly TRBD1 for D (6 bases). This CDR3 is built from 19 residues. Per germline, CDR1 MDHEN and CDR2 SYDVKM. V was trimmed by 3 bases and J by 0 bases, leaving 18 bases between them.